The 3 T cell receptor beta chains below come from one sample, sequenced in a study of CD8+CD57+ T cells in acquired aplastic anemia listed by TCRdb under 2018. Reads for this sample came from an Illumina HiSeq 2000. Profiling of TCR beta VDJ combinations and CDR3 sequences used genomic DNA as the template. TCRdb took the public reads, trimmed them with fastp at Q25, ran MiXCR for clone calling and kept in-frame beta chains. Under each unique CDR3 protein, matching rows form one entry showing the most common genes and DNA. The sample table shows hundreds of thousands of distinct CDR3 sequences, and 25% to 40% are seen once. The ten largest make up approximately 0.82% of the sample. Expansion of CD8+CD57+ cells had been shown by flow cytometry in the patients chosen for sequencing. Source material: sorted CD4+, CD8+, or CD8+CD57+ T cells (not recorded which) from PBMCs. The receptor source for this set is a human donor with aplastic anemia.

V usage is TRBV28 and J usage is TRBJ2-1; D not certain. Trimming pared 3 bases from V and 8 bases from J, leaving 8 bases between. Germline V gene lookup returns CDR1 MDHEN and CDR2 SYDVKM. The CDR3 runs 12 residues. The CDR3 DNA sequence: TGTGCCAGCAGTTTCGTGCTCGATGAGCAGTTCTTC. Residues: CASSFVLDEQFF. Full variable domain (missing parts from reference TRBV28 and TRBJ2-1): DVKVTQSSRYLVKRTGEKVFLECVQDMDHENMFWYRQDPGLGLRLIYFSYDVKMKEKGDIPEGYSVSREKKERFSLILESASTNQTSMYLCASSFVLDEQFFGPGTRLTVL.

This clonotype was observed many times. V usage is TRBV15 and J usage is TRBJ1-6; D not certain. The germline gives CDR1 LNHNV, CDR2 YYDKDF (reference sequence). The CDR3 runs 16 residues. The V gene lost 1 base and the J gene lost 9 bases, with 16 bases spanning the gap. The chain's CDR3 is CATSRVPGSRTSPLHF. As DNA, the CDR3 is TGTGCCACCAGCAGAGTCCCGGGAAGCAGAACTTCACCCCTCCACTTT. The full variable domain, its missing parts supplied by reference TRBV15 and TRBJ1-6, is DAMVIQNPRYQVTQFGKPVTLSCSQTLNHNVMYWYQQKSSQAPKLLFHYYDKDFNNEADTPDNFQSRRPNTSFCFLDIRSPGLGDTAMYLCATSRVPGSRTSPLHFGNGTRLTVT.

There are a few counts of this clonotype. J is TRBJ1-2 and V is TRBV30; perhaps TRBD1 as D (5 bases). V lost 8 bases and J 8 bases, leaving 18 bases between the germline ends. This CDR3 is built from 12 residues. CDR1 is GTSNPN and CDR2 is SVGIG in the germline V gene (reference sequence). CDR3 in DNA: TGTGCCGACCGGCAGGGAATACACGGCTACACCTTC. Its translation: CADRQGIHGYTF.